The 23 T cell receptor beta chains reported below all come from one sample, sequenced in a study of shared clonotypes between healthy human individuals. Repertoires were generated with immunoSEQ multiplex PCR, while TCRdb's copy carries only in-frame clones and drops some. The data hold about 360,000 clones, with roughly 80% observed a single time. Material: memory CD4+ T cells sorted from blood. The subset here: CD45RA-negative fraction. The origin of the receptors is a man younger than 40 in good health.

CDR3 sequence: CGIQSGTSYNEQFF. DNA of the CDR3: TGCGGCATCCAGTCCGGGACATCCTACAATGAGCAGTTCTTC. The chain combines TRBV29-1 with TRBJ2-1; tentatively, D is TRBD1 (6 bases). This CDR3 has 14 residues. CDR1 is SQVTM, CDR2 ANQGSEA, per germline.

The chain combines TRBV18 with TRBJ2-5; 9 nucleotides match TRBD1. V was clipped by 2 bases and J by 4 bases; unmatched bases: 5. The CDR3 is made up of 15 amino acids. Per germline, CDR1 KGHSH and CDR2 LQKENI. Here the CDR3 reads CASSPTGQGRETQYF. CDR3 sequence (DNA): TGTGCCAGCTCACCAACCGGACAGGGGCGAGAGACCCAGTACTTC.

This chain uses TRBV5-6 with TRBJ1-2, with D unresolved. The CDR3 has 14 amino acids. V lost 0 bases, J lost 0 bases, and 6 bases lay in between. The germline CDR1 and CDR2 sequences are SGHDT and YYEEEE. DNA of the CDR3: TGTGCCAGCAGCTTGGCCTCAGCTAACTATGGCTACACCTTC. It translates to CASSLASANYGYTF.

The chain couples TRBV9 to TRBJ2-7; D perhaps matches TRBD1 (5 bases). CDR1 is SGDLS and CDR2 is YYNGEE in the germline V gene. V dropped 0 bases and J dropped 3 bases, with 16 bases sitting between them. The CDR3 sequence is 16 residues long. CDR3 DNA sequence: TGTGCCAGCAGCGTAGCCCCAGGGTCTCAAGACTACGAGCAGTACTTC. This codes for CASSVAPGSQDYEQYF.

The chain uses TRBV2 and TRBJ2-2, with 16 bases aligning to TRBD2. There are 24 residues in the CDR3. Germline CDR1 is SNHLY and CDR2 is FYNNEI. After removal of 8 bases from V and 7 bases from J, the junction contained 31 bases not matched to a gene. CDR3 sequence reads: CASEQKEVWRDGTSGRASDGELFF. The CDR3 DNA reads TGTGCCAGCGAGCAGAAGGAGGTCTGGAGGGATGGGACTAGCGGGAGGGCTTCGGACGGGGAGCTGTTTTTT.

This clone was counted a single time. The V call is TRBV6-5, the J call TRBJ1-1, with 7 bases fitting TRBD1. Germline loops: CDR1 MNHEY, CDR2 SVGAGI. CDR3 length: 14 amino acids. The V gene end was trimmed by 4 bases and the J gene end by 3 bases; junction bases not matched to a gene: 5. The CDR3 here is CASSFHRGDTEAFF. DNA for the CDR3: TGTGCCAGCAGTTTTCACAGGGGAGACACTGAAGCTTTCTTT.

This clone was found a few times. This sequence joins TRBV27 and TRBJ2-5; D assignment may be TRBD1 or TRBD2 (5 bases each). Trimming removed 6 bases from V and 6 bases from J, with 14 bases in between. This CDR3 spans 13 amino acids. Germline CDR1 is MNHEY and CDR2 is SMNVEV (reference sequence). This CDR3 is CASSHGGSQTQYF. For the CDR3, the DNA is TGTGCCAGCAGCCATGGGGGTTCACAGACCCAGTACTTC.

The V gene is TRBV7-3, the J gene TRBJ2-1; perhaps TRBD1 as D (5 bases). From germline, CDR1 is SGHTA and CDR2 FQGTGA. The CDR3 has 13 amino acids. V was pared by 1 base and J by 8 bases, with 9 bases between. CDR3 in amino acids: CASSLNDRYEQFF. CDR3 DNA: TGTGCCAGCAGCTTAAATGACAGATATGAGCAGTTCTTC.

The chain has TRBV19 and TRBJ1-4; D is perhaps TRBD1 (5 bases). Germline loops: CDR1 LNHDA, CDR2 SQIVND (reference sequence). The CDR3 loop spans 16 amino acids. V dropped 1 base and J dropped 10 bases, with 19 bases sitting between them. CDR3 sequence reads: CASSIVGGSRRGKLFF. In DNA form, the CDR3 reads TGTGCCAGTAGTATAGTTGGGGGTAGTCGACGAGGAAAACTGTTTTTT.

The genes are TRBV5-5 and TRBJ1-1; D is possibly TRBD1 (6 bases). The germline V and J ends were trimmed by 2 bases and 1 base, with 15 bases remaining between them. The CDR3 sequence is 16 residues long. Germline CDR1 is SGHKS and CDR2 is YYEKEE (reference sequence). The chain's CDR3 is CASSFQGSTRNTEAFF. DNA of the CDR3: TGTGCCAGCAGCTTCCAGGGGTCGACGCGGAACACTGAAGCTTTCTTT. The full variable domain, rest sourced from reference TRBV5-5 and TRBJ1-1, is DAGVTQSPTHLIKTRGQQVTLRCSPISGHKSVSWYQQVLGQGPQFIFQYYEKEERGRGNFPDRFSARQFPNYSSELNVNALLLGDSALYLCASSFQGSTRNTEAFFGQGTRLTVV.

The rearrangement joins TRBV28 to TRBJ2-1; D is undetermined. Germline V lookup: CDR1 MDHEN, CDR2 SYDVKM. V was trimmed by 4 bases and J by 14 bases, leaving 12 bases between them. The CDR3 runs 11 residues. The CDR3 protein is CASSSVLGKFF. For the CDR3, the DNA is TGTGCCAGCAGTTCTGTCTTAGGGAAGTTCTTC.

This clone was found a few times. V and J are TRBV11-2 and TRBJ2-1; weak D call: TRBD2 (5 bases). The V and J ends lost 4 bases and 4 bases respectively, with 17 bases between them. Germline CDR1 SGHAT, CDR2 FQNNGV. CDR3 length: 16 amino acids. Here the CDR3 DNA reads TGTGCCAGCAGCTCCCCTAAAGGGAGTAGGTACAATGAGCAGTTCTTC. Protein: CASSSPKGSRYNEQFF.

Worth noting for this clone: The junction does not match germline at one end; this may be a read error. The CDR3 DNA is TGTACCAGCAGTTACCCACAGGGTGGGGAGACCCAGTACTTC. Translation: CTSSYPQGGETQYF. V and J are TRBV6-5 and TRBJ2-5; D is possibly TRBD1 (6 bases). Germline CDR1 and CDR2: MNHEY and SVGAGI. The length of the CDR3 is 14 residues.

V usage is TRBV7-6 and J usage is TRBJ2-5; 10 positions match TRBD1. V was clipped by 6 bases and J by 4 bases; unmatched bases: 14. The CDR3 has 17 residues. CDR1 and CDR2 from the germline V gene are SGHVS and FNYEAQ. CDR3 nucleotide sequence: TGTGCCAGCAGTATTAACGCCGGGACAGGGGTTCCAGAGACCCAGTACTTC. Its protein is CASSINAGTGVPETQYF.

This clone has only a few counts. The chain's CDR3 is CASSQGVLAEKLFF. CDR3 nucleotides: TGCGCCAGCAGCCAAGGCGTCTTGGCAGAAAAACTGTTTTTT. The rearrangement uses TRBV4-1 and TRBJ1-4, with D uncertain. The CDR3 length is 14 residues. Trimming shortened V by 1 base and J by 8 bases, and 11 bases separated the two germline ends. Germline CDR1 MGHRA, CDR2 YSYEKL.

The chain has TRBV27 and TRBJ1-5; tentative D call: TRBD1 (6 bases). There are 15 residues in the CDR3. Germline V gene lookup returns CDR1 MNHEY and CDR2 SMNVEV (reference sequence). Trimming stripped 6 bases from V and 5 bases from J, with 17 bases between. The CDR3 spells CASSQGQGGHQPQHF. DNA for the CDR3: TGTGCCAGCAGCCAGGGGCAGGGCGGGCATCAGCCCCAGCATTTT.

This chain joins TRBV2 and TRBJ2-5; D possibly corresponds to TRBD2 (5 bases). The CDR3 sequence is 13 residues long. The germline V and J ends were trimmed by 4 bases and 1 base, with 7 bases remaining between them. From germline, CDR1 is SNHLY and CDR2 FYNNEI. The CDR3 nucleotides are TGTGCCAGCAGTGGAAGCGGCCAAGAGACCCAGTACTTC. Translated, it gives CASSGSGQETQYF.

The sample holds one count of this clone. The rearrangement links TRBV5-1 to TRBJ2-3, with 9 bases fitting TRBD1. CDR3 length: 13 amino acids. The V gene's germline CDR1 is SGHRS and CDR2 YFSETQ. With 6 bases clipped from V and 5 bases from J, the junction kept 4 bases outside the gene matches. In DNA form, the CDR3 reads TGCGCCAGCACGGGACAGGGATTAGATACGCAGTATTTT. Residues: CASTGQGLDTQYF.

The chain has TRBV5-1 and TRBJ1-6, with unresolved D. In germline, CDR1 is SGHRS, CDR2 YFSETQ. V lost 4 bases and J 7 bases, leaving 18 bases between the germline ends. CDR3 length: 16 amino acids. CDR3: CASSQALIGPNSPLHF. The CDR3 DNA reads TGCGCCAGCAGCCAGGCCTTAATCGGGCCGAATTCACCCCTCCACTTT.

The CDR3 nucleotides read TGCGCCAGCAGCCCATCCGGACAGGGGTACTACGAGCAGTACTTC. Its translation: CASSPSGQGYYEQYF. V usage is TRBV5-1 and J usage is TRBJ2-7, with TRBD1 identical over 9 bases. Germline trimming cut 4 bases from V and 3 bases from J; bases unmatched to any gene: 8. The CDR3 contains 15 residues. Germline V gene lookup returns CDR1 SGHRS and CDR2 YFSETQ.

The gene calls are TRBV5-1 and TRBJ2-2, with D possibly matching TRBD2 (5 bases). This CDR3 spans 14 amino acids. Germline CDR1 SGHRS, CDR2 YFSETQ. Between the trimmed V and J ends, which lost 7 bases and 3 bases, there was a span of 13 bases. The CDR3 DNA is TGCGCCAGCTTTAGTGGGAGTGACACCGGGGAGCTGTTTTTT. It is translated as CASFSGSDTGELFF.

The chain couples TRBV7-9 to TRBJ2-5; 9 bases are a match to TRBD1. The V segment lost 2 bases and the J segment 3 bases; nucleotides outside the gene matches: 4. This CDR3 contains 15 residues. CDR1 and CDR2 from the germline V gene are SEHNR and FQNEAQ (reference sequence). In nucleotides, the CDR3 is TGTGCCAGCAGCTTAAGCGGGACAGGGAAAGAGACCCAGTACTTC. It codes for CASSLSGTGKETQYF.

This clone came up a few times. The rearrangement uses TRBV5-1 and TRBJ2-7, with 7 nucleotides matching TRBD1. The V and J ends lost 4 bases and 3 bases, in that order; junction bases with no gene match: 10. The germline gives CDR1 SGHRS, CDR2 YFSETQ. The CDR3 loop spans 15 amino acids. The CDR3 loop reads CASSPVRTGDYEQYF. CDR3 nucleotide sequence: TGCGCCAGCAGCCCGGTAAGGACAGGAGACTACGAGCAGTACTTC.